This TCR beta chain was recorded in a study of T cells after yellow fever vaccination. TCRdb processed the 5' RACE reads anew with MiXCR; each CDR3 protein has one entry. In the table there are approximately 580,000 distinct CDR3 sequences, roughly a sixth of which are singletons. This CDR3 spans 16 amino acids. V was trimmed by 3 bases and J by 4 bases, leaving 18 bases between them. The V gene's germline CDR1 is SEHNR and CDR2 FQNEAQ (reference sequence). This receptor was identified in a man aged 18 to 30 who received the YFV17D yellow fever vaccine. The material was PBMCs, obtained less than 6 days after the first yellow fever vaccination. The gene calls are TRBV7-9 and TRBJ2-5, with TRBD2 as a possible D gene (6 bases). For the CDR3, the DNA is TGTGCCAGCAGCTTTGGGGGGACGTTATCGGGAGAGACCCAGTACTTC. Residues: CASSFGGTLSGETQYF. The complete variable domain, with remaining parts taken from reference TRBV7-9 and TRBJ2-5, reads DTGVSQNPRHKITKRGQNVTFRCDPISEHNRLYWYRQTLGQGPEFLTYFQNEAQLEKSRLLSDRFSAERPKGSFSTLEIQRTEQGDSAMYLCASSFGGTLSGETQYFGPGTRLLVL.